This T cell receptor beta chain came from a study of blood T cell repertoires in COVID-19. This CDR3 contains 14 residues. CDR1 KGHSH and CDR2 LQKENI come from the germline V gene. Between the trimmed V and J ends, which lost 3 bases and 0 bases, there was a span of 5 bases. Profiled with immunoSEQ multiplex PCR; TCRdb holds only in-frame clones, not every one. In the table there are about 120,000 clones, around 89% of which are singletons. Sequenced sample: peripheral blood. The chain carries TRBV18 and TRBJ2-2; D might be TRBD1 (5 bases). This receptor was taken from a human donor with acute or convalescent COVID-19. The donor label of this sample is uncertain. The CDR3 sequence: CASSPRANTGELFF. CDR3 bases: TGTGCCAGCTCACCCAGGGCGAACACCGGGGAGCTGTTTTTT.